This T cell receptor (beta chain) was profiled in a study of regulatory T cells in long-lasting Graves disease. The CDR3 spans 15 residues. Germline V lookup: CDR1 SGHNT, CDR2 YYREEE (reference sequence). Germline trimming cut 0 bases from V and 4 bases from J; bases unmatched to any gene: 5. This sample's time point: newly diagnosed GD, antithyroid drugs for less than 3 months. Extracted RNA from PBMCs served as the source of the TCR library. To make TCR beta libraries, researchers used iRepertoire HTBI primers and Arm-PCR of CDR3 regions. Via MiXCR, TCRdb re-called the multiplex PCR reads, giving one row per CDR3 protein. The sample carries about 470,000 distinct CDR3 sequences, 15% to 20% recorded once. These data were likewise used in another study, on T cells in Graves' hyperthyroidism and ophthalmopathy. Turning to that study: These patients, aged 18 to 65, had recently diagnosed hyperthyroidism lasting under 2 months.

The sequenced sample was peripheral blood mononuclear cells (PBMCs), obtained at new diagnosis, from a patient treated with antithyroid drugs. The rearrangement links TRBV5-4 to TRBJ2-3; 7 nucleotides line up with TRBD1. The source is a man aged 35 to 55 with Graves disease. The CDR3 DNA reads TGTGCCAGCAGCTTGGCGGCAGGGGGTGCAGATACGCAGTATTTT. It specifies CASSLAAGGADTQYF.